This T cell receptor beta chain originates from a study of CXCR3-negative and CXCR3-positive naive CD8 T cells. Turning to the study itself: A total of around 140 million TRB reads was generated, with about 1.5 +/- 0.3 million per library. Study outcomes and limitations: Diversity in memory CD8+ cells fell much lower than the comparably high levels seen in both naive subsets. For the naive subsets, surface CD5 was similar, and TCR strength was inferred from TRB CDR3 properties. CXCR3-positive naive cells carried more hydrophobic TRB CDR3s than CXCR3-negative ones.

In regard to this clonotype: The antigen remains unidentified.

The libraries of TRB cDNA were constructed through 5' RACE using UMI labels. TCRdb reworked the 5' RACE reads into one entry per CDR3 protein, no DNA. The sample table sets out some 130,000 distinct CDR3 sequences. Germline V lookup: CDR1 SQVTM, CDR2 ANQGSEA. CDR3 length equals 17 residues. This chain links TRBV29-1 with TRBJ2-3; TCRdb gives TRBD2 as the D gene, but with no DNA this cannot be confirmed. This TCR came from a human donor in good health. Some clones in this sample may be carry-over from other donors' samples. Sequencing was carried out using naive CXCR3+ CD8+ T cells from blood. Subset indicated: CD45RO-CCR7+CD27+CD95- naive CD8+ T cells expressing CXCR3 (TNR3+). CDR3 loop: CSVDGTSGRADTDTQYF.